This T cell receptor (beta chain) came from a study of T cell changes during pregnancy in multiple sclerosis. The germline V gene encodes CDR1 SNHLY and CDR2 FYNNEI. Between the trimmed V and J ends, which lost 7 bases and 1 base, there was a span of 10 bases. The CDR3 sequence is 13 residues long. The table came from immunoSEQ multiplex PCR; TCRdb's copy has only in-frame clones and leaves some out. This repertoire shows some 71,000 clones, roughly 93% found once; its top ten account for approximately 1.4%. V is TRBV2 and J is TRBJ1-1; the D is unclear. The receptor was derived from a female donor with multiple sclerosis, enrolled in a pregnancy study. The sequencing used peripheral blood, collected in the third trimester of pregnancy. The CDR3 region is CASKTEANTEAFF. In DNA form, the CDR3 reads TGTGCCAGCAAAACCGAGGCGAACACTGAAGCTTTCTTT.